Below, 5 T cell receptor beta chains from the same sample are listed, as sequenced in a study of cytomegalovirus exposure and HLA in healthy donors. With 60 Vbeta and 13 Jbeta primers, the PCR was carried out. The assay was immunoSEQ multiplex PCR, and TCRdb's table has in-frame clones only and misses some. This table holds 140,000 to 150,000 clones, around 9.7% found once. The source material was PBMCs. The receptors stem from a man aged 50 to 59 in good health and CMV-seronegative.

The sample holds a few counts of this clone. The V gene is TRBV19, the J gene TRBJ2-1; D gene unclear. The CDR3 consists of 14 residues. From germline, CDR1 is LNHDA and CDR2 SQIVND (reference sequence). Deletions cut 5 bases from V and 0 bases from J, with 8 bases between. The CDR3 DNA reads as TGTGCCAGTAGTGGCCGCCGCTCCTACAATGAGCAGTTCTTC. Its protein product is CASSGRRSYNEQFF.

This chain links TRBV9 with TRBJ1-1; no firm D call. Trimming shortened V by 4 bases and J by 0 bases, and 7 bases separated the two germline ends. Germline CDR1 SGDLS, CDR2 YYNGEE. The CDR3 spans 13 residues. The DNA of the CDR3 is TGTGCCAGCAGCCTCCAGATGAACACTGAAGCTTTCTTT. This sequence encodes CASSLQMNTEAFF.

There are a few counts of this clone. The chain is built from TRBV6-5 and TRBJ1-5; possible D gene TRBD1, 5 bases. Germline CDR1 is MNHEY and CDR2 is SVGAGI. Trimming left V 6 bases short and J 7 bases short, with 19 bases between. This CDR3 contains 15 residues. This CDR3 reads CASRPKVTGYQPQHF. CDR3 DNA: TGTGCCAGCAGACCAAAGGTTACAGGATACCAGCCCCAGCATTTT.

The chain has TRBV5-1 and TRBJ1-5; 9 bases line up with TRBD1. The CDR3 is 14 amino acids. Germline V gives CDR1 SGHRS, CDR2 YFSETQ. V lost 8 bases and J lost 5; bases outside the gene matches: 8. CDR3: CARHTTGGDQPQHF. The CDR3 DNA sequence: TGCGCCAGACATACGACAGGGGGAGATCAGCCCCAGCATTTT.

This clone has just a few counts. The chain couples TRBV6-4 to TRBJ2-3; a weak D match, TRBD2 (5 bases). The V end lost 3 bases, the J end lost 3 bases, and 16 bases lay between the germline ends. The CDR3 runs 16 residues. In germline, CDR1 is MRHNA, CDR2 SNTAGT. The chain's CDR3 is CASSEGRALGTDTQYF. The DNA of the CDR3 is TGTGCCAGCAGTGAAGGGCGGGCCCTCGGGACAGATACGCAGTATTTT.